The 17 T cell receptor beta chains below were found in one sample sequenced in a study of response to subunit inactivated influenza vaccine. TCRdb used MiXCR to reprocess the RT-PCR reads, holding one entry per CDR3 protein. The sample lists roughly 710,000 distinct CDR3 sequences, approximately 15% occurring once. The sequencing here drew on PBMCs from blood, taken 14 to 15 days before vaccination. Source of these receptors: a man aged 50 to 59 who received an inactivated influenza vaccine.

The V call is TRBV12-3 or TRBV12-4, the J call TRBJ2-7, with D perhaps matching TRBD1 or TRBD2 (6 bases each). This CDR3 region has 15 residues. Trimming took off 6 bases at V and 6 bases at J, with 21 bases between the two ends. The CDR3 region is CASRRTGGRTGEQYF. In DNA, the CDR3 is TGTGCCAGCAGGAGGACCGGGGGCCGGACGGGCGAGCAGTACTTC.

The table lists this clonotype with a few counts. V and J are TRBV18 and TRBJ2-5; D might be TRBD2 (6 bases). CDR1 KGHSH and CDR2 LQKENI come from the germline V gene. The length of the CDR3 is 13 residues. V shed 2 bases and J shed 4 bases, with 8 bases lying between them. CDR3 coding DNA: TGTGCCAGCTCACCATCGGGAGCAGAGACCCAGTACTTC. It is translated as CASSPSGAETQYF.

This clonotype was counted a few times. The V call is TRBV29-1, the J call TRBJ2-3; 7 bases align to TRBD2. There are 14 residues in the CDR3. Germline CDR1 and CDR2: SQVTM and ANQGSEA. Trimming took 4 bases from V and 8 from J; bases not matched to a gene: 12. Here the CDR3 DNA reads TGCAGCGTTGTCGGCGGGGGAGGCGGCGGTACGCAGTATTTT. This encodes CSVVGGGGGGTQYF.

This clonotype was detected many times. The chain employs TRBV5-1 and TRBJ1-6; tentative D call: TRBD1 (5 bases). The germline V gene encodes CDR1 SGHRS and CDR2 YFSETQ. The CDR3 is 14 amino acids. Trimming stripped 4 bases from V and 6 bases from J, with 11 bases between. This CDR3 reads CASSLGPLNSPLHF. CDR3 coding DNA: TGCGCCAGCAGCCTGGGACCGCTTAATTCACCCCTCCACTTT.

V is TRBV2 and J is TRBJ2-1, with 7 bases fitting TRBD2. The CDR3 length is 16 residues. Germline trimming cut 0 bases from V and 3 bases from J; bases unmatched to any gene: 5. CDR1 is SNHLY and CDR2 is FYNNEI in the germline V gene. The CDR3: CASSEALWTSYNEQFF. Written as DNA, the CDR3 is TGTGCCAGCAGTGAAGCGCTCTGGACTAGCTACAATGAGCAGTTCTTC.

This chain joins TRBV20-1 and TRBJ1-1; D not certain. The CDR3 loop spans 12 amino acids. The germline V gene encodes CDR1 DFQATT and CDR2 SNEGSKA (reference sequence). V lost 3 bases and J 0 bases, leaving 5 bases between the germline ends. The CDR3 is CSASQMNTEAFF. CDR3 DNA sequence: TGCAGTGCTAGCCAGATGAACACTGAAGCTTTCTTT.

This CDR3 reads CSVEERAGFREVETQYF. The CDR3 bases are TGCAGCGTTGAAGAACGCGCGGGGTTTCGGGAGGTCGAGACCCAGTACTTC. The chain recombines TRBV29-1 with TRBJ2-5; TRBD2 matches 7 bases. The germline gives CDR1 SQVTM, CDR2 ANQGSEA. There are 17 residues in the CDR3. J lost 5 bases, V lost 0 bases, and 15 bases had no gene match.

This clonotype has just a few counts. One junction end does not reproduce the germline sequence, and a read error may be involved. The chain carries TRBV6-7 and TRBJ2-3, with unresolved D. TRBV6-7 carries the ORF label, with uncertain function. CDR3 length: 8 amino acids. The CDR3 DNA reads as TGTGCCCATCATCGGCGGATTTTT. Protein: CAHHRRIF.

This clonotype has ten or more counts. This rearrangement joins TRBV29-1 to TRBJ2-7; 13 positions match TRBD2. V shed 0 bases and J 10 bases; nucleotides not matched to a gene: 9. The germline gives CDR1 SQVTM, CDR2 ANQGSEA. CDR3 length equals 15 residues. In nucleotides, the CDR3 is TGCAGCGTTGAAGAGACTGTGGGACTAGCGGGAAGCCAGTACTTC. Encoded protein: CSVEETVGLAGSQYF.

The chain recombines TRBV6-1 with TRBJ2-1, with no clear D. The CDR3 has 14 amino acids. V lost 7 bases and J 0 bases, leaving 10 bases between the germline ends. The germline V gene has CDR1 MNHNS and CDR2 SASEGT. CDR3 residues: CASTKQSSYNEQFF. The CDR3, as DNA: TGTGCCAGCACAAAACAGAGCTCCTACAATGAGCAGTTCTTC.

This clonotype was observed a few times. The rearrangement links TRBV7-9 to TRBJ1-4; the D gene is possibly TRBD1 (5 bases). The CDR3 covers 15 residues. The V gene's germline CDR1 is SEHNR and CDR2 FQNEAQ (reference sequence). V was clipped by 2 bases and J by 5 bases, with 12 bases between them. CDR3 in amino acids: CASSLRRGDNEKLFF. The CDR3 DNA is TGTGCCAGCAGCTTACGGAGGGGAGACAATGAAAAACTGTTTTTT.

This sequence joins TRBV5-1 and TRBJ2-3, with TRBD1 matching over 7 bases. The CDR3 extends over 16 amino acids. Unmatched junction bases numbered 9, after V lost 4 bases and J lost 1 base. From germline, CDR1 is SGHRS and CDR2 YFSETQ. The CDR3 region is CASSPRQGLGTDTQYF. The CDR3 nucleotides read TGCGCCAGCAGCCCTCGACAGGGATTGGGCACAGATACGCAGTATTTT.

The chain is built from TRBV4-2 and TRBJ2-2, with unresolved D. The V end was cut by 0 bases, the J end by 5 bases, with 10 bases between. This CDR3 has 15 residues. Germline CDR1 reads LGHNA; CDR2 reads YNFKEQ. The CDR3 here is CASSQERLGTGELFF. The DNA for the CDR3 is TGTGCCAGCAGCCAAGAGCGTCTTGGGACCGGGGAGCTGTTTTTT.

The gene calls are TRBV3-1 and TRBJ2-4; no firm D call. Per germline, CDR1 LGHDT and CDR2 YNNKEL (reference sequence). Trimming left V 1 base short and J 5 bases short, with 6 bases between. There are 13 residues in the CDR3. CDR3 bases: TGTGCCAGCAGCCAAGCAGGAGAAAACATTCAGTACTTC. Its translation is CASSQAGENIQYF.

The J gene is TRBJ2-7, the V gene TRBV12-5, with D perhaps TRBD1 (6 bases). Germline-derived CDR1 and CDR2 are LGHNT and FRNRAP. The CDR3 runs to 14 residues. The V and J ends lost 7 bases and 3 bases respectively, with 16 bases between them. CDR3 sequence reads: CASALTDRDYEQYF. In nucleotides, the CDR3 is TGTGCTAGTGCCCTCACGGACAGAGACTACGAGCAGTACTTC.

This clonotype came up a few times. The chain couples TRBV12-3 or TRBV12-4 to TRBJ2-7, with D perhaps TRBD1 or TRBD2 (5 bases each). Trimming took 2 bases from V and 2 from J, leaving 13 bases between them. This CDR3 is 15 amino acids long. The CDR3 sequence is CASSLRGEKPYEQYF. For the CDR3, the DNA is TGTGCCAGCAGTTTAAGGGGAGAGAAACCCTACGAGCAGTACTTC.

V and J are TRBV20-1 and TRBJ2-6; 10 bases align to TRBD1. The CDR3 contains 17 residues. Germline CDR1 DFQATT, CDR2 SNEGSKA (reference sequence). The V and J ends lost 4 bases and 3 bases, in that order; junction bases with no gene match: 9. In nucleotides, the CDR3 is TGCAGTGCTACCAAGGGGGACAGGGGTTTTGGGGCCAACGTCCTGACTTTC. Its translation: CSATKGDRGFGANVLTF.